What follows are 28 T cell receptor beta chains derived from one specimen sequenced in a study of blood T cell repertoires in COVID-19 (dated by TCRdb to the early 2020s). Library preparation employed the immunoSEQ multiplex PCR assay. TCRdb provides this immuneACCESS table in a form limited to in-frame rearrangements. Some clones are lacking; in checked studies, under half of them reflect an unresolved V gene, and why the rest are absent is not known. A total of some 180,000 clones appear in this sample, approximately 92% of them only once. Around 0.53% of the sample goes to the ten largest clones. The sample taken for sequencing was peripheral blood. The receptors were sampled from a man aged 50-59 years with acute or convalescent COVID-19.

The rearrangement links TRBV4-3 to TRBJ1-1; D gene uncertain. There are 13 residues in the CDR3. Germline V gene sequence: CDR1 LGHNA, CDR2 YSLEER. Trimming stripped 2 bases from V and 5 bases from J, with 9 bases between. CDR3: CASSQSPGTEAFF. CDR3 bases: TGCGCCAGCAGCCAATCACCGGGGACTGAAGCTTTCTTT.

The rearrangement uses TRBV7-3 and TRBJ2-7; TRBD1 is a possible D gene (6 bases). CDR1 and CDR2 (germline): SGHTA, FQGTGA. This CDR3 spans 13 amino acids. V lost 5 bases to trimming and J lost 3 bases, with 11 bases between them. CDR3 amino acids: CASSRDTNYEQYF. CDR3 nucleotide sequence: TGTGCCAGCAGCCGGGACACCAACTACGAGCAGTACTTC.

The J gene is TRBJ2-7, the V gene TRBV3-1 (or the pseudogene TRBV3-2), with unresolved D. Germline V gene data show CDR1 as LGHDT and CDR2 as YNNKEL (reference sequence). The CDR3 totals 14 residues. Trimming took 1 base from V and 2 from J, leaving 9 bases between them. The CDR3 is CASSQANKAYEQYF. CDR3 DNA sequence: TGTGCCAGCAGCCAAGCCAACAAAGCCTACGAGCAGTACTTC.

The V gene is TRBV5-1, the J gene TRBJ2-3; D remains unclear. The germline V and J ends were trimmed by 1 base and 2 bases, with 5 bases remaining between them. Per the germline V gene, CDR1 is SGHRS and CDR2 is YFSETQ. CDR3 length: 13 amino acids. Here the CDR3 reads CASSLRDTDTQYF. CDR3 coding DNA: TGCGCCAGCAGCTTGCGAGACACAGATACGCAGTATTTT.

The chain uses TRBV6-1 and TRBJ1-1; possibly TRBD1 for D (6 bases). CDR1 and CDR2 from the germline V gene are MNHNS and SASEGT. Trimming cost V 8 bases and J 3 bases, with 13 bases left between them. The CDR3 length is 13 residues. CDR3 region: CASVWGRDTEAFF. The CDR3 nucleotides read TGTGCCAGCGTGTGGGGGCGAGACACTGAAGCTTTCTTT.

The chain couples TRBV7-8 to TRBJ2-7, with 10 positions matching TRBD2. The length of the CDR3 is 16 residues. After removal of 0 bases from V and 3 bases from J, the junction contained 5 bases not matched to a gene. Germline CDR1 SGHVS, CDR2 FQNEAQ. The CDR3 sequence: CASSLAALAGIYEQYF. The CDR3 coding sequence is TGTGCCAGCAGCTTAGCGGCACTAGCGGGGATCTACGAGCAGTACTTC.

The chain employs TRBV7-9 and TRBJ1-1, with TRBD1 matching over 7 bases. CDR3 length equals 14 residues. Unmatched junction bases numbered 6, after V lost 6 bases and J lost 2 bases. The germline CDR1 and CDR2 sequences are SEHNR and FQNEAQ (reference sequence). The CDR3 here is CASRPNRGNTEAFF. DNA of the CDR3: TGTGCCAGCAGACCGAACAGGGGAAACACTGAAGCTTTCTTT.

This chain connects TRBV7-2 to TRBJ2-1; D may be TRBD2 (6 bases). Deletions cut 3 bases from V and 12 bases from J, with 9 bases between. Germline V gene data show CDR1 as SGHTA and CDR2 as FQGNSA. The CDR3 sequence is 11 residues long. The CDR3 DNA follows: TGTGCCAGCAGCTTGGACTATTCGCAGTTCTTC. Translation: CASSLDYSQFF. The variable domain in full, completed from reference TRBV7-2 and TRBJ2-1, reads GAGVSQSPSNKVTEKGKDVELRCDPISGHTALYWYRQSLGQGLEFLIYFQGNSAPDKSGLPSDRFSAERTGGSVSTLTIQRTQQEDSAVYLCASSLDYSQFFGPGTRLTVL.

The chain couples TRBV12-3 or TRBV12-4 to TRBJ2-5, with D tentatively TRBD2 (5 bases). This CDR3 contains 13 residues. Between the trimmed V and J ends, which lost 3 bases and 5 bases, there was a span of 10 bases. CDR3 sequence: CASSFSAVETQYF. In nucleotides, the CDR3 is TGTGCCAGCAGTTTTAGCGCTGTGGAGACCCAGTACTTC.

The V gene is TRBV24-1, the J gene TRBJ2-1, with 7 nucleotides matching TRBD1. The CDR3 contains 16 residues. V gave up 5 bases and J gave up 2 bases; unmatched junction bases: 8. Germline lookup yields CDR1 KGHDR and CDR2 SFDVKD. In DNA, the CDR3 is TGTGCCACCAGTGGCAGGGGGAGCGGCACCTACAATGAGCAGTTCTTC. Residues: CATSGRGSGTYNEQFF.

This chain connects TRBV3-1 (or the pseudogene TRBV3-2) to TRBJ1-6; D might be TRBD1 (5 bases). From germline, CDR1 is LGHDT and CDR2 YNNKEL (reference sequence). V was pared by 4 bases and J by 6 bases, with 13 bases between. This CDR3 comprises 15 residues. Here the CDR3 DNA reads TGTGCCAGCAGCCCCCGGGGGAACCCTAATTCACCCCTCCACTTT. This sequence encodes CASSPRGNPNSPLHF.

The V and J genes are TRBV28 and TRBJ2-3, with 10 bases aligning to TRBD2. The germline V gene encodes CDR1 MDHEN and CDR2 SYDVKM. With 5 bases clipped from V and 8 bases from J, the junction kept 10 bases outside the gene matches. The CDR3 has 15 residues. This CDR3 is CASSPEAGGPGTQYF. The CDR3 nucleotides read TGTGCCAGCAGTCCTGAAGCGGGGGGGCCAGGTACGCAGTATTTT.

The chain links TRBV27 to TRBJ2-1; 8 bases are shared with TRBD1. The V gene's germline CDR1 is MNHEY and CDR2 SMNVEV (reference sequence). After removal of 2 bases from V and 0 bases from J, the junction contained 0 bases not matched to a gene. The CDR3 totals 15 residues. CDR3 nucleotides: TGTGCCAGCAGTTTAGACAGGGGCTCCTACAATGAGCAGTTCTTC. Translating gives CASSLDRGSYNEQFF.

This clone was found once. The V gene is TRBV29-1, the J gene TRBJ1-2; 9 nucleotides agree with TRBD1. CDR1 SQVTM and CDR2 ANQGSEA come from the germline V gene. With V trimmed by 0 bases and J by 7 bases, 6 bases remained unmatched. This CDR3 is built from 14 residues. The CDR3 spells CSVEDWTGAVGYTF. The CDR3 DNA sequence: TGCAGCGTTGAAGACTGGACAGGGGCGGTTGGCTACACCTTC.

The chain employs TRBV6-1 and TRBJ1-4; 11 bases fit TRBD1. V dropped 3 bases and J dropped 4; count of bases not matched to a gene: 7. The CDR3 consists of 17 residues. The germline V gene encodes CDR1 MNHNS and CDR2 SASEGT. CDR3: CASSDWTGGLGNEKLFF. The CDR3, as DNA: TGTGCCAGCAGTGACTGGACAGGGGGCCTTGGTAATGAAAAACTGTTTTTT.

The chain joins TRBV30 to TRBJ1-2, with D perhaps matching TRBD1 (6 bases). V lost 0 bases and J 2 bases, leaving 16 bases between the germline ends. The CDR3 totals 16 residues. Germline assignment: CDR1 GTSNPN and CDR2 SVGIG (reference sequence). CDR3 coding DNA: TGTGCCTGGAGTGTACTCCGAGGGGGTAAAAACTATGGCTACACCTTC. Residues: CAWSVLRGGKNYGYTF.

This clone was detected once. The chain is built from TRBV7-2 and TRBJ1-1, with a possible D match to TRBD1 (5 bases). CDR3 size: 17 residues. Per the germline V gene, CDR1 is SGHTA and CDR2 is FQGNSA. Trimming pared 5 bases from V and 0 bases from J, leaving 19 bases between. CDR3 sequence reads: CASSRREGRLLNTEAFF. The CDR3 bases are TGTGCCAGCAGCCGCAGGGAAGGTCGCCTTTTGAACACTGAAGCTTTCTTT.

V is TRBV30 and J is TRBJ1-1; no firm D call. Germline CDR1 and CDR2: GTSNPN and SVGIG (reference sequence). V was cut by 2 bases and J by 0 bases, with 7 bases left in between. CDR3 length: 13 amino acids. Written as DNA, the CDR3 is TGTGCCTGGAGTTGGCAGATGAACACTGAAGCTTTCTTT. Translation gives CAWSWQMNTEAFF.

V gene TRBV6-4 combines with J gene TRBJ1-6; D is unclear. This CDR3 is 16 amino acids long. V was trimmed by 0 bases and J by 13 bases, leaving 19 bases between them. Germline V gene sequence: CDR1 MRHNA, CDR2 SNTAGT. The CDR3 DNA reads TGTGCCAGCAGTGACTCGAGACTCCCGGACTTTCGGCCCCTCCACTTT. Translated, it gives CASSDSRLPDFRPLHF.

The chain employs TRBV9 and TRBJ2-1; a possible D gene is TRBD2 (6 bases). The CDR3 loop spans 17 amino acids. V was clipped by 3 bases and J by 0 bases, with 16 bases between them. CDR1 is SGDLS, CDR2 YYNGEE, per germline. DNA of the CDR3: TGTGCCAGCAGCGCCGAACTAGCAACCTCCTCCTACAATGAGCAGTTCTTC. It yields the protein CASSAELATSSYNEQFF.

The rearrangement uses TRBV19 and TRBJ1-5; D unresolved. Germline assignment: CDR1 LNHDA and CDR2 SQIVND (reference sequence). The CDR3 contains 17 residues. The V end lost 6 bases, the J end lost 2 bases, and 20 bases lay between the germline ends. CDR3 DNA sequence: TGTGCCAGTAGGGACCGGCGAACGGGGTCCGGCAATCAGCCCCAGCATTTT. It codes for CASRDRRTGSGNQPQHF.

V and J are TRBV28 and TRBJ1-2; 7 bases align to TRBD1. Germline V gives CDR1 MDHEN, CDR2 SYDVKM. The V segment lost 3 bases and the J segment 7 bases; nucleotides outside the gene matches: 5. The CDR3 has 13 amino acids. The CDR3 is CASSFGGGLGYTF. The CDR3 DNA reads as TGTGCCAGCAGTTTTGGAGGGGGCCTTGGCTACACCTTC.

This chain links TRBV7-3 with TRBJ2-3; unclear D gene. The ends were cut back, 2 bases at V and 4 bases at J, with 7 bases in the middle. Germline assignment: CDR1 SGHTA and CDR2 FQGTGA. CDR3 length: 13 amino acids. The CDR3, as DNA: TGTGCCAGCAGCTTAGGCAGTTCAGATACGCAGTATTTT. Encoded protein: CASSLGSSDTQYF.

This chain joins TRBV4-2 and TRBJ1-3, with D possibly being TRBD1 (6 bases). Germline CDR1 reads LGHNA; CDR2 reads YNFKEQ. The length of the CDR3 is 17 residues. V was shortened by 3 bases and J by 0 bases, with 15 bases between the two germline ends. The CDR3 here is CASSQATGPLSGNTIYF. In DNA, the CDR3 is TGTGCCAGCAGCCAGGCTACAGGGCCACTCTCTGGAAACACCATATATTTT.

CDR3 residues: CASSPPRELVYNEQFF. For the CDR3, the DNA is TGTGCCAGCAGCCCGCCGCGGGAGTTGGTCTACAATGAGCAGTTCTTC. The chain joins TRBV5-8 to TRBJ2-1, with 7 bases that match TRBD2. The junction had 10 bases not matched to a gene; V was cut back by 4 bases and J by 3 bases. Germline V gene data show CDR1 as SGHTS and CDR2 as YDEGEE. This CDR3 has 16 residues.

V usage is TRBV30 and J usage is TRBJ2-2, with D possibly matching TRBD1 (5 bases). The CDR3 consists of 16 residues. V shed 1 base and J shed 3 bases, with 15 bases lying between them. Germline V gene data show CDR1 as GTSNPN and CDR2 as SVGIG (reference sequence). The CDR3 DNA reads TGTGCCTGGAGTGGCTCGACGACACAGGACACCGGGGAGCTGTTTTTT. Protein sequence: CAWSGSTTQDTGELFF.

The chain employs TRBV5-8 and TRBJ2-3; the D is unclear. From germline, CDR1 is SGHTS and CDR2 YDEGEE. The V end was cut by 2 bases, the J end by 8 bases, with 15 bases between. The CDR3 covers 14 residues. For the CDR3, the DNA is TGTGCCAGCAGCTTTCGGGTCGTTGCTGGTACGCAGTATTTT. It specifies CASSFRVVAGTQYF.

The V gene is TRBV18, the J gene TRBJ2-1; TRBD1 is a possible D gene (5 bases). Trimming cost V 2 bases and J 5 bases, with 7 bases left between them. There are 13 residues in the CDR3. Germline loops: CDR1 KGHSH, CDR2 LQKENI. The CDR3 DNA sequence: TGTGCCAGCTCACCAGGCAGGGACAATGAGCAGTTCTTC. The encoded protein is CASSPGRDNEQFF.